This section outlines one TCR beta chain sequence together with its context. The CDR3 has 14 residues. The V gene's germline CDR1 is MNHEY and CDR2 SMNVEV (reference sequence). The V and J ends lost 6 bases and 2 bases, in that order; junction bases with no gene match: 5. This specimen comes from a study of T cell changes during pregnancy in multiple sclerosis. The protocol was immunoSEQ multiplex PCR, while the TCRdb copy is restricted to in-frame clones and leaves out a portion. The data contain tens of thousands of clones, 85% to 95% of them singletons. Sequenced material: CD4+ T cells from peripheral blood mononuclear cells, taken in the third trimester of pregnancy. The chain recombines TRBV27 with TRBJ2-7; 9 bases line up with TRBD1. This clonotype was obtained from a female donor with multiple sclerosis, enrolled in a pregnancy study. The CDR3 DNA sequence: TGTGCCAGCAGACCGGGACAGGGCGCCTACGAGCAGTACTTC. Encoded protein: CASRPGQGAYEQYF.